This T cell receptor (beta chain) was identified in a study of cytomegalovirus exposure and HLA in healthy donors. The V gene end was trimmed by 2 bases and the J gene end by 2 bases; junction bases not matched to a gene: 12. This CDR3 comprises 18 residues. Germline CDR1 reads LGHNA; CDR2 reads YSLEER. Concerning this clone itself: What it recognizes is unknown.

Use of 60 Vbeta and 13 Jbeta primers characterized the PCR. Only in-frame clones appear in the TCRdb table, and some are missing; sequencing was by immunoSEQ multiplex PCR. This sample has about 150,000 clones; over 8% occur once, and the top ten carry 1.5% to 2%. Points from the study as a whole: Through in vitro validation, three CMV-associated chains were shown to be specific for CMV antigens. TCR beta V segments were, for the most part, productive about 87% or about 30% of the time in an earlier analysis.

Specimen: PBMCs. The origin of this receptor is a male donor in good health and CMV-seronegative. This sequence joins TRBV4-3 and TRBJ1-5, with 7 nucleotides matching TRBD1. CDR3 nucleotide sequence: TGCGCCAGCAGCCAACGTTCCTTTAGGGACAGAGGCAATCAGCCCCAGCATTTT. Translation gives CASSQRSFRDRGNQPQHF.